Following are 2 T cell receptor beta chains from one sample sequenced in a study of CD8+ T cells in alopecia areata. Treatment noted: oral pan-JAK inhibitor, 5-10 mg twice daily. The sequencing template was cDNA reverse transcribed from extracted RNA. The repertoire was sequenced with immunoSEQ multiplex PCR; TCRdb's copy has only in-frame clones and lacks some. The data contain 95,000 to 100,000 clones, about 60% of them seen just once; the ten biggest clones take up about 17%. The sequenced sample was CD8+ T cells sorted from blood, obtained at approximately week 56, from a patient treated with tofacitinib. These receptor sequences come from a human donor with alopecia areata.

CDR3 in DNA: TGCAGTGCTAGCCCCACTGAAGCTTTCTTT. Its translation: CSASPTEAFF. This sequence joins TRBV20-1 and TRBJ1-1; unclear D gene. Trimming left V 3 bases short and J 4 bases short, with 3 bases between. Germline values: CDR1 DFQATT, CDR2 SNEGSKA (reference sequence). CDR3 size: 10 residues.

V gene TRBV12-5 combines with J gene TRBJ2-2; D perhaps matches TRBD1 (5 bases). From germline, CDR1 is LGHNT and CDR2 FRNRAP. Trimming cost V 1 base and J 3 bases, with 6 bases left between them. The CDR3 runs to 14 residues. For the CDR3, the DNA is TGTGCTAGTGGTTTGGCAGGGTACACCGGGGAGCTGTTTTTT. Amino acid sequence: CASGLAGYTGELFF.